This T cell receptor beta chain was sequenced for a study of blood T cells in healthy people across ages (dated by TCRdb to between 2014 and 2017). About the study as a whole: In model experiments, roughly one uniquely barcoded TCR beta cDNA molecule per two T cells was captured by template switching. Using deep sequencing normalized with unique cDNA molecular identifiers, the study measured how TCR beta repertoire diversity changes with age. Four age groups were formed from the donors: young (average 16 years), middle-aged (approximately 39), aged (about 68) and long-lived (82). To avoid experimental bias, donors of different ages were distributed randomly across sequencing lanes. For two donors (one aged 18 to 29 and one aged 80 or older), the study analyzed two additional independent replicas of 1 million unique cDNA reads from the same blood draw.

The approximately 39 donors, aged roughly 6 to 95 years, were systemically healthy Caucasian individuals from Russia. Ten milliliters of peripheral blood were collected from each donor into EDTA-treated Vacutainer tubes. Ficoll-Paque density-gradient centrifugation was used to isolate PBMCs, with at least 6 million obtained per sample. Trizol reagent was used to extract total RNA from the PBMCs, yielding at least 5.5 micrograms per sample. Naive CD45RAhigh/CD27high T cell percentages were measured by flow cytometry on a PBMC aliquot from every donor. The CDR3 runs 15 residues from the cysteine to the phenylalanine. Only the CDR3 DNA stays, 45 bases, in frame from base 1. From a lookup of the germline V gene, CDR1 and CDR2 are MDHEN and SYDVKM. The junction carries 18 bases between V and J, which are trimmed by 5 bases and 5 bases respectively. A note on this clonotype: Its antigen specificity is not known. No quality values exist for individual bases; no much larger clone is one base distant.

Study-wide findings and limitations: There was a strong correlation between observed TCR beta diversity and the percentage of naive T cells measured by flow cytometry. Estimates of total diversity from one million sequenced T cells were regarded as lower bounds and underestimates. As age increased, observed TCR beta diversity per million T cells dropped in a roughly linear way, and a significant reduction was already evident by age 40. The long-lived group showed more naive CD4+ T cells, fewer expanded clones and increased TCR diversity than the aged group, suggesting age selection. Since profiling was done on bulk unsorted PBMCs, naive and antigen-experienced compartments could not be conclusively compared. Because donor CMV infection status was unknown, age-related changes in expanded clonotypes were potentially confounded.

Libraries were prepared through 5' RACE. For sequencing, an Illumina HiSeq 2500 was employed. A second about 7 to 11 cycle PCR used a sample-barcoded 5' primer and a J-beta primer mix. A unique molecular identifier was introduced onto each TCR beta cDNA molecule by a template-switch 5' adaptor carrying 12 random nucleotides. At least 2.5 million CDR3-containing paired-end reads were obtained from each sample. All of the RNA was converted into first-strand cDNA using the Mint cDNA synthesis kit, with a TRBC-specific oligonucleotide serving as the primer. Following uracil-DNA glycosylase treatment, a first 18-cycle PCR with universal primers M1SS and BC2_uni_R was performed on all cDNA. Per the authors' processing: For normalization, 1 million high-quality reads, each with a distinct molecular identifier, were randomly selected from each sample. Instead of being binned into consensus sequences, reads that shared molecular identifiers were thrown out. MiTCR, run with a Q25 quality threshold and the strictest error-elimination algorithm, handled CDR3 identification, clonotype clustering and error correction. A nonparametric unseen species model using Euler transformation provided a lower-bound estimate of total TCR beta diversity. TCRdb trimmed the raw reads at Q25, called clones with MiXCR and kept productive beta chains. Every distinct CDR3 protein forms one entry, paired with its most common genes and DNA. TCRdb's processing, not the authors' own work, is the source of the V and J calls. The sample contains over 500,000 distinct CDR3 sequences, approximately 52% of them found a single time. About 13% of the sample rests with the top ten.

The clonotype comes from an elderly woman in good health. Sequencing was performed on blood. The sequence is built from TRBV28 and TRBJ1-1; TRBD1 is a weak D gene call, 5 bases matching. The bases are TGTGCCAGCAGTGCCTGGGGCCCTAGTGGGACTGAAGCTTTCTTT. It codes for CASSAWGPSGTEAFF.